This T cell receptor (beta chain) emerged from a study of blood T cell repertoires in COVID-19. V lost 4 bases and J lost 6; bases outside the gene matches: 3. CDR1 is SNHLY and CDR2 is FYNNEI in the germline V gene. The CDR3 totals 14 residues. Measured with immunoSEQ multiplex PCR; TCRdb has only the in-frame clones, and not every one. The table records approximately 150,000 clones, over 75% of them present only once. Among Cohort 3 donors, those recovered had two negative PCRs, clearance, or symptom resolution. Material for sequencing was PBMCs or T cells enriched from blood (not recorded which). The V gene is TRBV2, the J gene TRBJ1-5, with 10 positions matching TRBD1. The sequence came from a man between 35 and 55 years old who had recovered from COVID-19. In DNA form, the CDR3 reads TGTGCCAGCAGTGCCGGACAGGGGGGTCAGCCCCAGCATTTT. Protein: CASSAGQGGQPQHF.